The text below deals with one T cell receptor beta chain. Its antigen is unknown. No qualities accompany the bases; no much larger clone lies one base away. V drops 2 bases and J drops 8 bases, leaving 7 bases in between. Taken from cysteine to phenylalanine, the CDR3 has 12 residues. The entry retains the CDR3 DNA only, 36 bases that are in frame from base 1. Taken from the germline V gene, the CDR1 and CDR2 loops are SGHVS and FNYEAQ. The data derive from a study of T cell changes during pregnancy in multiple sclerosis (dated by TCRdb to the late 2010s). Background for the entire study: The study looked at changes in the T cell repertoire across pregnancy in women with multiple sclerosis.

The library was prepared using the immunoSEQ multiplex PCR assay. TCRdb obtained this table from immuneACCESS and retained in-frame rearrangements with V and J assigned. These tables miss some clones; where compared with another copy, unresolved V genes account for less than half of the shortfall, and the remainder is unexplained. The sample contains about 28,000 clones, 85% to 90% of them found a single time. The top ten hold roughly 0.77% of the sample. This receptor was identified in a female donor with multiple sclerosis, enrolled in a pregnancy study. The sequence links TRBV7-6 to TRBJ2-1; a tentative D call is TRBD1 (6 bases match). The starting material was CD4+ T cells from peripheral blood mononuclear cells, obtained in the second trimester of pregnancy. The CDR3 sequence is CASSLTGYEQFF. The sequenced DNA is TGTGCCAGCAGCTTAACAGGGTATGAGCAGTTCTTC.